The rows below give T cell receptor beta chains drawn from one sample of a study of blood T cell repertoires in COVID-19. Data came from immunoSEQ multiplex PCR; TCRdb stores just in-frame clones and leaves some out. The data hold approximately 270,000 clones, with approximately 88% observed a single time. The sequencing input was peripheral blood. These receptor sequences come from a woman in her twenties or thirties with COVID-19, enrolled during active disease. The CDR3 runs from the conserved cysteine through the conserved F or W. Each record gives: V gene, CDR3 length, J gene, D gene, clone size, CDR3 DNA, CDR3 protein. A D gene is named only where the DNA matches it firmly. Size is omitted from some rows. Given values are once, few, many or a class for expanded clones.

TRBV2,13,TRBJ1-2,TRBD1,NA,TGTGCCAGCAGAATAGACAGGGACTATGGCTACACCTTC,CASRIDRDYGYTF
TRBV5-4,15,TRBJ1-4,NA,NA,TGTGCCAGCAGCTTTGGAGACGGAGATAATGAAAAACTGTTTTTT,CASSFGDGDNEKLFF
TRBV19,13,TRBJ1-4,NA,NA,TGTGCCAGTAGTATCGTACACTACGAAAAACTGTTTTTT,CASSIVHYEKLFF
TRBV29-1,12,TRBJ2-3,TRBD1,once,TGCAGCGGAGGGACAGGGGGAGATACGCAGTATTTT,CSGGTGGDTQYF
TRBV2,15,TRBJ1-6,TRBD1,NA,TGTGCCAGCAGTCAACAGGGGGTTAAAGATTCACCCCTCCACTTT,CASSQQGVKDSPLHF
TRBV12-3/TRBV12-4,11,TRBJ1-1,NA,NA,TGTGCCAGCAGGGCAGACACTGAAGCTTTCTTT,CASRADTEAFF
TRBV7-2,14,TRBJ1-1,NA,NA,TGTGCCAGCAGCTTAGGCAGGGTAAACACTGAAGCTTTCTTT,CASSLGRVNTEAFF
TRBV5-1,18,TRBJ2-4,NA,once,TGCGCCAGCAGCCCAGGAATCAGGCAGGGATCTTCGTGGAACATTCAGTACTTC,CASSPGIRQGSSWNIQYF
TRBV10-1,13,TRBJ2-5,TRBD2,NA,TGCGCCAACCCCTGGGGGGGCCAAGAGACCCAGTACTTC,CANPWGGQETQYF
TRBV27,16,TRBJ1-6,TRBD1,NA,TGTGCCAGCAGTTTTGATTTGGACAGGGGAAATTCACCCCTCCACTTT,CASSFDLDRGNSPLHF
TRBV6-5,14,TRBJ1-6,NA,NA,TGTGCCAGCATGGGGGGGTCCTATAATTCACCCCTCCACTTT,CASMGGSYNSPLHF
TRBV4-3,13,TRBJ2-5,NA,NA,TGCGCCAGCAGCCAGAACATCCTAGAGACCCAGTACTTC,CASSQNILETQYF
TRBV6-2/TRBV6-3,15,TRBJ2-5,TRBD1,NA,TGTGCCAGCAGCTCCGACGGACAGGTCCAAGAGACCCAGTACTTC,CASSSDGQVQETQYF
TRBV6-5,12,TRBJ1-2,NA,once,TGTGCCAGCAGCCCCGTCGGGGGTGGCTACACCTTC,CASSPVGGGYTF
TRBV11-3,15,TRBJ1-4,TRBD1,NA,TGTGCCAGCAGCCCCCGGACAGGGTGGAGTGAAAAACTGTTTTTT,CASSPRTGWSEKLFF
TRBV4-1,16,TRBJ2-5,TRBD2,NA,TGCGCCAGCAGCCAAGAGGGACTAGCGGGGGAGGAGACCCAGTACTTC,CASSQEGLAGEETQYF
TRBV4-2,16,TRBJ2-7,TRBD2,NA,TGTGCCAGCAGCCAACTGGCGGGACTAGCGCCTTACGAGCAGTACTTC,CASSQLAGLAPYEQYF
TRBV5-1,16,TRBJ2-1,TRBD2,NA,TGCGCCAGCAGCTCCCCCCGGCCGGGAGGAAAAAATGAGCAGTTCTTC,CASSSPRPGGKNEQFF
TRBV6-4,17,TRBJ2-3,TRBD2,NA,TGTGCCAGCAGTGACTCTCCTAGCGGGGGGGGCACAGATACGCAGTATTTT,CASSDSPSGGGTDTQYF
TRBV2,16,TRBJ2-7,TRBD2,NA,TGTGCCAGCAGTGAATTCGGCGGGGGGGCAGTCTACGAGCAGTACTTC,CASSEFGGGAVYEQYF
TRBV9,16,TRBJ2-2,NA,NA,TGTGCCAGCAGCGTACTAGGTGCAGAGAACACCGGGGAGCTGTTTTTT,CASSVLGAENTGELFF
TRBV4-1,16,TRBJ2-5,NA,NA,TGCGCCAGCAGCCAAAGGCCCGTAAGAGGACAAGAGACCCAGTACTTC,CASSQRPVRGQETQYF
TRBV15,13,TRBJ1-2,NA,NA,TGTGCCACCAGCCATGACGGGAGCTATGGCTACACCTTC,CATSHDGSYGYTF
TRBV6-5,15,TRBJ2-1,NA,NA,TGTGCCAGCAGGAGACCCGGACTACCTTACAATGAGCAGTTCTTC,CASRRPGLPYNEQFF
TRBV25-1,15,TRBJ1-2,TRBD1,NA,TGTGCCAGCAGTGAATGGGACAGGGGAGCGAATGGCTACACCTTC,CASSEWDRGANGYTF
TRBV29-1,12,TRBJ1-1,TRBD1,few,TGCAGCGTTGATCACAGGGGGACTGAAGCTTTCTTT,CSVDHRGTEAFF
TRBV28,17,TRBJ2-6,TRBD1,NA,TGTGCCAGCAGACCGGGACAGGGGGCGCGAGGGGCCAACGTCCTGACTTTC,CASRPGQGARGANVLTF
TRBV6-2/TRBV6-3,15,TRBJ1-2,NA,NA,TGTGCCAGCAGCCATAGGCGAACAGGGCCCGGGGACTACACCTTC,CASSHRRTGPGDYTF
TRBV4-1,14,TRBJ2-5,TRBD1,once,TGCGCCAGCAGCCCCCGGGACAGTCAAGAGACCCAGTACTTC,CASSPRDSQETQYF
TRBV9,15,TRBJ2-1,NA,NA,TGTGCCAGCAGCCCGGGGGTAACATCCTACAATGAGCAGTTCTTC,CASSPGVTSYNEQFF
TRBV2,14,TRBJ1-3,NA,NA,TGTGCCAGCAGTCCGGACATGTCTGGAAACACCATATATTTT,CASSPDMSGNTIYF
TRBV19,13,TRBJ1-1,NA,once,TGTGCCAGTAGTATCTCCAGGGACACTGAAGCTTTCTTT,CASSISRDTEAFF
TRBV11-2,17,TRBJ1-1,TRBD1,few,TGTGCCAGCAGCTTAGTTTGGACAGGGGGCATGAACACTGAAGCTTTCTTT,CASSLVWTGGMNTEAFF
TRBV4-2,16,TRBJ1-4,TRBD1,NA,TGTGCCAGCAGCCAAGGCCAGAAAGACAGGGTTGAAAAACTGTTTTTT,CASSQGQKDRVEKLFF
TRBV3-1/TRBV3-2,14,TRBJ1-2,NA,NA,TGTGCCAGCAGCCAAGATCTAAATAGCGGCGGCTACACCTTC,CASSQDLNSGGYTF
TRBV3-1/TRBV3-2,15,TRBJ2-5,TRBD2,NA,TGTGCCAGCAGAGGACTAGCGGGAGGGAAAGAGACCCAGTACTTC,CASRGLAGGKETQYF
TRBV2,12,TRBJ2-7,TRBD1,NA,TGTGCCAGCAGACAGGGGAACTACGAGCAGTACTTC,CASRQGNYEQYF
TRBV4-1,19,TRBJ2-3,TRBD1,NA,TGCGCCAGCAGCCAAGGTTTTGGGACAGGGGGTACGAGCACAGATACGCAGTATTTT,CASSQGFGTGGTSTDTQYF
TRBV4-1,13,TRBJ2-1,NA,NA,TGCGCCAGCAGCCTGAATCCGGGCAATGAGCAGTTCTTC,CASSLNPGNEQFF
TRBV28,18,TRBJ2-1,NA,NA,TGTGCCAGCAGGCCTTCCCCTCTAGGGAGTAGGTCCTACAATGAGCAGTTCTTC,CASRPSPLGSRSYNEQFF